This T cell receptor beta chain was profiled in a study of blood T cell repertoires in COVID-19. Background on the study: Both acute and convalescent COVID-19 samples were obtained from the United States, Italy and Spain. PBMCs, B-cell-depleted T cells, or T cells were the source of the cDNA or gDNA that made up the material.

The V end lost 4 bases, the J end lost 7 bases, and 17 bases lay between the germline ends. Per the germline V gene, CDR1 is SGHTA and CDR2 is FQGTGA. This CDR3 has 15 residues. Source study methods: Nucleated cell number was recorded as an estimate derived from reference gene primer amplification. The table came from immunoSEQ multiplex PCR; TCRdb's copy has only in-frame clones and leaves some out. V, J and clone size derive from that table, while D and trimming were established from the DNA sequence. The table lists over 200,000 clones, approximately 91% of them singletons. Source material: peripheral blood. This TCR came from a man in his forties or fifties with acute or convalescent COVID-19. This sequence joins TRBV7-3 and TRBJ1-3; weak D call: TRBD1 (5 bases). CDR3 sequence reads: CASSSGDGAFNTIYF. The DNA of the CDR3 is TGTGCCAGCAGCTCGGGGGACGGAGCTTTTAACACCATATATTTT.